Each of the 21 T cell receptor beta chains below was sequenced from the same sample in a study of graft-versus-host responses after intestinal transplantation. Assay: immunoSEQ multiplex PCR; the TCRdb copy retains only in-frame clones and omits some. The sample shows tens of thousands of clones, 85% to 95% of them seen only once. The sample consisted of PBMCs, taken about 250 days after intestinal transplant. The receptors come from a human patient who received an intestinal transplant, so some T cells may come from the graft donor.

The chain combines TRBV18 with TRBJ2-2; D gene unclear. Deletions cut 0 bases from V and 7 bases from J, with 9 bases between. Germline V gives CDR1 KGHSH, CDR2 LQKENI. The CDR3 runs 14 residues. For the CDR3, the DNA is TGTGCCAGCTCACCACCGATGTCCGGCGGGGAGCTGTTTTTT. The encoded protein is CASSPPMSGGELFF.

This clone has a single count. The gene calls are TRBV11-2 and TRBJ2-5; the match to TRBD1 covers 7 bases. J lost 5 bases, V lost 7 bases, and 10 bases had no gene match. Germline V CDR1 and CDR2: SGHAT, FQNNGV. The CDR3 length is 14 residues. CDR3 in DNA: TGTGCCAGCACCCAAACCCTAGGGGGCGAGACCCAGTACTTC. Protein product: CASTQTLGGETQYF. The full variable domain, with the rest looked up from reference TRBV11-2 and TRBJ2-5, is EAGVAQSPRYKIIEKRQSVAFWCNPISGHATLYWYQQILGQGPKLLIQFQNNGVVDDSQLPKDRFSAERLKGVDSTLKIQPAKLEDSAVYLCASTQTLGGETQYFGPGTRLLVL.

V is TRBV27 and J is TRBJ1-1, with unresolved D. The CDR3 runs to 11 residues. V gave up 3 bases and J gave up 4 bases, with 3 bases separating them. Per germline, CDR1 MNHEY and CDR2 SMNVEV (reference sequence). The DNA of the CDR3 is TGTGCCAGCAGTTTCGGCACTGAAGCTTTCTTT. Residues: CASSFGTEAFF.

The rearrangement joins TRBV6-5 to TRBJ2-2, with TRBD1 matching 8 bases. The CDR3 covers 14 residues. V lost 4 bases, J lost 4 bases, and 2 bases stayed unmatched. Germline-derived CDR1 and CDR2 are MNHEY and SVGAGI. The CDR3 DNA follows: TGTGCCAGCAGTTCCAGGGGGCGCACCGGGGAGCTGTTTTTT. Translating it yields CASSSRGRTGELFF.

This clone was counted only a few times. This chain connects TRBV10-3 to TRBJ1-5, with a possible D match to TRBD1 (6 bases). The CDR3 extends over 13 amino acids. V shed 4 bases and J shed 6 bases, with 10 bases lying between them. Per germline, CDR1 ENHRY and CDR2 SYGVKD. Here the CDR3 DNA reads TGTGCCATCAGTGGGCAGGGGAGTCAGCCCCAGCATTTT. It codes for CAISGQGSQPQHF.

This clone is a singleton in its sample. The chain links TRBV19 to TRBJ1-1; 9 bases agree with TRBD1. The V gene end was trimmed by 6 bases and the J gene end by 1 base; junction bases not matched to a gene: 3. The germline CDR1 and CDR2 sequences are LNHDA and SQIVND (reference sequence). This CDR3 has 14 amino acids. Written as DNA, the CDR3 is TGTGCCAGTAGGAAACAGGGGGCGAACACTGAAGCTTTCTTT. It specifies CASRKQGANTEAFF.

V and J are TRBV5-4 and TRBJ2-7; D remains ambiguous. The V end was cut by 0 bases, the J end by 0 bases, with 10 bases between. The CDR3 has 15 residues. Germline CDR1 reads SGHNT; CDR2 reads YYREEE (reference sequence). Written as DNA, the CDR3 is TGTGCCAGCAGCTTGGCCGTAAGCGCCTCCTACGAGCAGTACTTC. Amino acid sequence: CASSLAVSASYEQYF.

This chain joins TRBV5-3 and TRBJ2-2; 13 bases agree with TRBD2. TRBV5-3 is labeled an ORF, and its function is uncertain. J lost 7 bases, V lost 0 bases, and 9 bases had no gene match. This CDR3 spans 18 amino acids. The CDR3: CARSLVLRLAGGSGELFF. The CDR3 nucleotides read TGTGCCAGAAGCTTGGTTCTTCGACTAGCGGGAGGTAGCGGGGAGCTGTTTTTT.

The CDR3 spells CASSLAGLAKSSYEQYF. DNA of the CDR3: TGTGCCAGCAGCTTAGCGGGGCTAGCCAAGAGCTCCTACGAGCAGTACTTC. The chain links TRBV7-8 to TRBJ2-7, with D perhaps TRBD1 or TRBD2 (5 bases each). This CDR3 region has 17 residues. V dropped 0 bases and J dropped 0 bases, with 15 bases sitting between them. Per germline, CDR1 SGHVS and CDR2 FQNEAQ. The variable domain in full, with the rest retrieved from reference TRBV7-8 and TRBJ2-7, is GAGVSQSPRYKVAKRGQDVALRCDPISGHVSLFWYQQALGQGPEFLTYFQNEAQLDKSGLPSDRFFAERPEGSVSTLKIQRTQQEDSAVYLCASSLAGLAKSSYEQYFGPGTRLTVT.

The rearrangement joins TRBV5-6 to TRBJ1-1; 7 bases map to TRBD1. J was trimmed by 1 base and V by 5 bases; bases with no gene match: 11. CDR1 is SGHDT, CDR2 YYEEEE, per germline. The CDR3 runs to 16 residues. In nucleotides, the CDR3 is TGTGCCAGCAGGGGGGGACAGCCCATTCGGAACACTGAAGCTTTCTTT. This sequence encodes CASRGGQPIRNTEAFF.

The chain uses TRBV18 and TRBJ2-5; possible D gene TRBD2, 5 bases. Trimming stripped 0 bases from V and 11 bases from J, with 16 bases between. The CDR3 spans 14 residues. Per germline, CDR1 KGHSH and CDR2 LQKENI. As DNA, the CDR3 is TGTGCCAGCTCACCACCAGCGGCGTCCCAGTTGCAGTACTTC. It encodes CASSPPAASQLQYF.

The genes are TRBV11-2 and TRBJ2-1; TRBD2 might be the D (5 bases). Germline-derived CDR1 and CDR2 are SGHAT and FQNNGV. Trimming removed 5 bases from V and 7 bases from J, with 18 bases in between. The CDR3 has 15 residues. The DNA of the CDR3 is TGTGCCAGCAGCGTACCTTGGGAGAGGAGGAATGAGCAGTTCTTC. It is translated as CASSVPWERRNEQFF.

This chain joins TRBV9 and TRBJ2-7; TRBD1 is a possible D gene (6 bases). The germline V and J ends were trimmed by 3 bases and 5 bases, with 12 bases remaining between them. The CDR3 has 13 residues. In germline, CDR1 is SGDLS, CDR2 YYNGEE. The CDR3 bases are TGTGCCAGCAGCGAAACAGGGTTCGACGAGCAGTACTTC. This codes for CASSETGFDEQYF.

The genes are TRBV7-7 and TRBJ2-5, with D possibly called TRBD1 or TRBD2 (5 bases each). This CDR3 spans 16 amino acids. CDR1 is SSHAT, CDR2 FNYEAQ, per germline (reference sequence). The V end lost 1 base, the J end lost 7 bases, and 19 bases lay between the germline ends. In DNA, the CDR3 is TGTGCCAGCAGCTTAGGTGGGGACCCGGGTACCGGGACCCAGTACTTC. This codes for CASSLGGDPGTGTQYF. Combining the CDR3 with reference TRBV7-7 and TRBJ2-5 gives the whole variable domain GAGVSQSPRYKVTKRGQDVTLRCDPISSHATLYWYQQALGQGPEFLTYFNYEAQPDKSGLPSDRFSAERPEGSISTLTIQRTEQRDSAMYRCASSLGGDPGTGTQYFGPGTRLLVL.

The chain is built from TRBV7-2 and TRBJ2-1, with 11 nucleotides matching TRBD2. The CDR3 consists of 15 residues. Trimming cost V 2 bases and J 12 bases; bases outside gene matches: 9. CDR1 and CDR2 (germline): SGHTA, FQGNSA. In DNA, the CDR3 is TGTGCCAGCAGCTTACGGACTAGCGGGCGCGAAGTGCAGTTCTTC. Translation gives CASSLRTSGREVQFF.

J is TRBJ2-7 and V is TRBV21-1. TRBV21-1 is a documented pseudogene. This CDR3 has 13 residues. As DNA, the CDR3 is TGTGCCAGCAGCAAGACGTGGTACTACGAGCAGTACTTC. It codes for CASSKTWYYEQYF.

The chain recombines TRBV28 with TRBJ1-2, with 9 bases fitting TRBD1. Looked up from germline, CDR1 is MDHEN and CDR2 is SYDVKM. J was trimmed by 7 bases and V by 10 bases; bases with no gene match: 10. The CDR3 sequence is 13 residues long. CDR3 coding DNA: TGTGCCATCCCGGGACAGGGATGGTCTGGCTACACCTTC. Its protein is CAIPGQGWSGYTF.

This clone was seen a single time. The V and J genes are TRBV9 and TRBJ2-3; tentatively, D is TRBD2 (5 bases). Germline V gene lookup returns CDR1 SGDLS and CDR2 YYNGEE. CDR3 size: 15 residues. Trimming pared 0 bases from V and 2 bases from J, leaving 10 bases between. CDR3 loop: CASSVGEGSTDTQYF. CDR3 nucleotide sequence: TGTGCCAGCAGCGTAGGTGAGGGTTCCACAGATACGCAGTATTTT.

The genes are TRBV6-6 and TRBJ1-2, with D uncertain. Germline CDR1 MNHNY, CDR2 SVGAGI (reference sequence). V was trimmed by 7 bases and J by 10 bases, leaving 25 bases between them. This CDR3 has 15 residues. This CDR3 reads CASKLGEGEAFFYTF. CDR3 nucleotide sequence: TGTGCCAGCAAACTAGGCGAGGGAGAGGCCTTTTTCTACACCTTC.

The chain has TRBV6-1 and TRBJ2-7; D might be TRBD2 (6 bases). The CDR3 covers 13 residues. The V gene lost 4 bases and the J gene lost 2 bases, with 9 bases spanning the gap. CDR1 is MNHNS and CDR2 is SASEGT in the germline V gene. The CDR3 sequence is CASSAGLPYEQYF. The CDR3 DNA reads TGTGCCAGCAGTGCGGGACTTCCCTACGAGCAGTACTTC.

This sequence joins TRBV7-2 and TRBJ2-7; 8 positions agree with TRBD1. Germline loops: CDR1 SGHTA, CDR2 FQGNSA. The CDR3 sequence is 17 residues long. V was clipped by 1 base and J by 0 bases; unmatched bases: 8. The CDR3 bases are TGTGCCAGCAGCTTAGGAGCAGGGGGCGTTATCTCCTACGAGCAGTACTTC. This encodes CASSLGAGGVISYEQYF.